Listed below are T cell receptor beta chains from one sample, sequenced in a study of cytomegalovirus exposure and HLA in healthy donors. Assay: immunoSEQ multiplex PCR; the TCRdb copy retains only in-frame clones and omits some. The table records approximately 150,000 clones, 79% of them present only once. The sample consisted of PBMCs. These receptors were collected from a man aged 35 to 55 in good health and CMV-seronegative. Both conserved end residues are part of each CDR3. A D gene is named only where the DNA matches it firmly. Expanded clones are given a class, and other clones once, few, many or no size at all.

D gene | clone size | J gene | V gene | CDR3 DNA | CDR3 protein
TRBD2 | - | TRBJ2-1 | TRBV19 | TGTGCCAGTACCCCTTGGGGACTAGCGAGCAATGAGCAGTTCTTC | CASTPWGLASNEQFF
- | - | TRBJ2-2 | TRBV7-8 | TGTGCCAGCGCCTATGGGGGGAGCGGGAACACCGGGGAGCTGTTTTTT | CASAYGGSGNTGELFF
TRBD1 | few | TRBJ2-7 | TRBV5-1 | TGCGCCAGCAGCTTGGCCGGGGACAGGGCAGGCTACGAGCAGTACTTC | CASSLAGDRAGYEQYF
TRBD1 | - | TRBJ2-3 | TRBV30 | TGTGCCTGGAGTGTAGTCAGGGGGCGAATAGATACGCAGTATTTT | CAWSVVRGRIDTQYF
TRBD1 | - | TRBJ2-4 | TRBV5-8 | TGTGCCAGCAGCGTGAACAGGGGGCTCGGAAACATTCAGTACTTC | CASSVNRGLGNIQYF
- | - | TRBJ2-7 | TRBV6-5 | TGTGCCAGCAGTTACGGGGGACACCAGGGCGACGAGCAGTACTTC | CASSYGGHQGDEQYF
- | few | TRBJ1-1 | TRBV5-1 | TGCGCCAGCAGCTTAAGGGGGGGCACTGAAGCTTTCTTT | CASSLRGGTEAFF
TRBD2 | - | TRBJ2-7 | TRBV5-6 | TGTGCCAGCAGCTTATGGGGGTTAGCGGGGAACGAGCAGTACTTC | CASSLWGLAGNEQYF
TRBD1 | - | TRBJ2-7 | TRBV7-7 | TGTGCTAGCAGCTCCGGACAGGGATGGTGGTACGAGCAGTACTTC | CASSSGQGWWYEQYF
TRBD1 | - | TRBJ1-3 | TRBV19 | TGTGCCAGTAGTATAACTAGTACCCGGGACAGGGGCTCTGGAAACACCATATATTTT | CASSITSTRDRGSGNTIYF
TRBD2 | few | TRBJ2-3 | TRBV2 | TGTGCCAGCAAGGGGAGGGGCACAGATACGCAGTATTTT | CASKGRGTDTQYF
TRBD1 | - | TRBJ2-1 | TRBV7-9 | TGTTCCAGCAGCCCTAGACAGGGGGCAGTGAATGAGCAGTTCTTC | CSSSPRQGAVNEQFF
TRBD1 | - | TRBJ1-5 | TRBV5-6 | TGTGCCAGCAGCTTGGGGACAGGGTCTCAGCCCCAGCATTTT | CASSLGTGSQPQHF
- | - | TRBJ1-5 | TRBV2 | TGTGCCAGCAGTGAAACTGCGGACAATCAGCCCCAGCATTTT | CASSETADNQPQHF
- | - | TRBJ2-3 | TRBV20-1 | TGCGGAGGGAAAGGGACAGATACGCAGTATTTT | CGGKGTDTQYF
TRBD2 | - | TRBJ2-1 | TRBV19 | TGTGCCAGTAGTATTCTAGCGGGGACCAATGAGCAGTTCTTC | CASSILAGTNEQFF
- | - | TRBJ1-1 | TRBV5-6 | TGTGCCTCGGCGGGGATCGGCAAACTGAACACTGAAGCTTTCTTT | CASAGIGKLNTEAFF
TRBD2 | - | TRBJ2-1 | TRBV18 | TGTGCCAGCTCACCCTCTGCGGGAGGGGTCAATGAGCAGTTCTTC | CASSPSAGGVNEQFF
TRBD1 | - | TRBJ2-5 | TRBV6-6 | TGTGCCAGCAGCGCAGGGGGTCAAGAGACCCAGTACTTC | CASSAGGQETQYF
TRBD2 | once | TRBJ2-3 | TRBV10-3 | TGTGCCATCAGTGAGTCGCTGTCTGTCGGCGGGAGAGGAAAAGATACGCAGTATTTT | CAISESLSVGGRGKDTQYF
- | - | TRBJ2-5 | TRBV7-2 | TGTGCCAGCAGCCCCTCCCCTCCTTCGGCCCGGGGAACAGAGACCCAGTACTTC | CASSPSPPSARGTETQYF
- | once | TRBJ2-4 | TRBV15 | TGTGCCACCAGCAGAGATCGGGTGGCCAAAAACATTCTGTACTTC | CATSRDRVAKNILYF
TRBD2 | few | TRBJ2-7 | TRBV7-2 | TGTGCCAGCAGCCGAGGGGCTAGCGGCTACGAGCAGTACTTC | CASSRGASGYEQYF
TRBD1 | - | TRBJ1-1 | TRBV30 | TGTGCCTGGAGGGCGGACAGGGGTGTTGCTTTCTTT | CAWRADRGVAFF
TRBD1 | - | TRBJ1-1 | TRBV28 | TGTGCCGGGAACGACAGGGACACTGAAGCTTTCTTT | CAGNDRDTEAFF
- | - | TRBJ2-1 | TRBV9 | TGTGCCAGCAGCGTAGATCTGGGCGAGCAGTTCTTC | CASSVDLGEQFF
TRBD2 | few | TRBJ2-1 | TRBV4-2 | TGTGCCAGCAGCCAAGATGTGGGACTAGCGGAGTACAATGAGCAGTTCTTC | CASSQDVGLAEYNEQFF
- | few | TRBJ1-1 | TRBV6-5 | TGTGCCAGCAGCCGAGGGGGCACTGAAGCTTTCTTT | CASSRGGTEAFF
- | - | TRBJ2-6 | TRBV15 | TGTGCCACCAGCAGAGATCTGTTCTCTGGGGCCAACGTCCTGACTTTC | CATSRDLFSGANVLTF
- | - | TRBJ2-6 | TRBV11-3 | TGTGCCAGCAGCCGGACAGAACCATCTGGGGCCAACGGCCTGACTTTC | CASSRTEPSGANGLTF
- | once | TRBJ2-5 | TRBV6-6 | TGTGCCGTTGACCGGGACACTGAGACCCAGTACTTC | CAVDRDTETQYF
TRBD1 | - | TRBJ2-7 | TRBV6-6 | TGTGCCAGCAGTTACCGAGGACAGGGGGGACACGAGCAGTACTTC | CASSYRGQGGHEQYF
- | few | TRBJ2-7 | TRBV6-6 | TGTGCCAGCACCCGGGACGGACAGATCTACGAGCAGTACTTC | CASTRDGQIYEQYF
TRBD2 | - | TRBJ2-1 | TRBV5-6 | TGTGCCAGCAGTCGCCGCGGGACTAGCGGGAGAGATGAGCAGTTCTTC | CASSRRGTSGRDEQFF
- | - | TRBJ2-2 | TRBV15 | TGTGCCACCAGCAGAGATTTGGCCACCGGGGAGCTGTTTTTT | CATSRDLATGELFF
TRBD1 | few | TRBJ2-7 | TRBV19 | TGTGCCAGTACCGTTAAGGGGGACAGGGGTTCCCACGAGCAGTACTTC | CASTVKGDRGSHEQYF
- | - | TRBJ2-1 | TRBV25-1 | TGTGCCAGCAGTGAACCCCGCCCGGGGGAAGAGCAGTTCTTC | CASSEPRPGEEQFF
- | - | TRBJ2-2 | TRBV6-5 | TGTGCCAGCAGCTACAGGAACAGGAACACCGGGGAGCTGTTTTTT | CASSYRNRNTGELFF
TRBD1 | - | TRBJ2-1 | TRBV28 | TGTGCCAGCAGAACAGGGGGTGAGCAGTTCTTC | CASRTGGEQFF
TRBD1 | - | TRBJ2-7 | TRBV15 | TGTGCCACCAGCAGTAGGACAGGGGGCTCCGAGCAGTACTTC | CATSSRTGGSEQYF
TRBD1 | - | TRBJ2-4 | TRBV28 | TGTGCCAGCAGGGGACAGGGTGGGAACATTCAGTACTTC | CASRGQGGNIQYF
TRBD1 | - | TRBJ1-2 | TRBV18 | TGTGCCAGCTCCCCTCGGGACAGGTCGGTCTACACCTTC | CASSPRDRSVYTF
- | - | TRBJ2-5 | TRBV7-2 | TGTGCCAGCAGCTTAGAAGCGCAGGGTATCGGGCAAGAGACCCAGTACTTC | CASSLEAQGIGQETQYF
TRBD1 | - | TRBJ2-1 | TRBV29-1 | TGCAGCGTTCGGACAGGGGCTTCCGCCGGTGAGCAGTTCTTC | CSVRTGASAGEQFF
- | - | TRBJ2-7 | TRBV6-1 | TGTGCCAGCAGTGGTCTAGGGGCGAGCTCCTACGAGCAGTACTTC | CASSGLGASSYEQYF
- | - | TRBJ2-1 | TRBV19 | TGTGCCAGTAGTATTTCGGGAGCGAATGAGCAGTTCTTC | CASSISGANEQFF